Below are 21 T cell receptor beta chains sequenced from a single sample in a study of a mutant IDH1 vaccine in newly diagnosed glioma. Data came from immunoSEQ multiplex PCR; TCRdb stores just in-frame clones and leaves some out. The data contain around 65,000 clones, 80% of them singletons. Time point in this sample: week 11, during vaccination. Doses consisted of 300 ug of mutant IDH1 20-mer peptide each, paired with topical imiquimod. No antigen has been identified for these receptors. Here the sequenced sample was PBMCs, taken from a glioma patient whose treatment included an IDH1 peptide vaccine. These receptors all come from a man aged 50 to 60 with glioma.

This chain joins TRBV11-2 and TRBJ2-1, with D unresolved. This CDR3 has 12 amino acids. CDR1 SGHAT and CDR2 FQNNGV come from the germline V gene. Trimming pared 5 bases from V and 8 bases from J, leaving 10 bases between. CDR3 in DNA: TGTGCCAGCAGCCCAGTTCCCCATGAGCAGTTCTTC. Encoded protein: CASSPVPHEQFF.

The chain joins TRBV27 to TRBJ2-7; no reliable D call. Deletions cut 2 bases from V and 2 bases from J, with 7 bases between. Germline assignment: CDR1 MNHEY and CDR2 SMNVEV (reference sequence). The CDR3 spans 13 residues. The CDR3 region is CASSLGKPYEQYF. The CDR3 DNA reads TGTGCCAGCAGTTTAGGCAAACCCTACGAGCAGTACTTC.

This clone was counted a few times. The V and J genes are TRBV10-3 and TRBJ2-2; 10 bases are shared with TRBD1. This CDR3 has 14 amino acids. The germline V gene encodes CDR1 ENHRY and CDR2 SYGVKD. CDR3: CVSGQGGRTGELFF. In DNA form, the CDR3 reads TGTGTTTCTGGACAGGGGGGAAGGACCGGGGAGCTGTTTTTT.

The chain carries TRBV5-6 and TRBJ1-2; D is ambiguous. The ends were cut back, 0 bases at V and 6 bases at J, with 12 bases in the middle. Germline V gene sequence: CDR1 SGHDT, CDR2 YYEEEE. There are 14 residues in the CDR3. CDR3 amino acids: CASSLVRGTDGYTF. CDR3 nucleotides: TGTGCCAGCAGCTTGGTACGGGGAACCGATGGCTACACCTTC.

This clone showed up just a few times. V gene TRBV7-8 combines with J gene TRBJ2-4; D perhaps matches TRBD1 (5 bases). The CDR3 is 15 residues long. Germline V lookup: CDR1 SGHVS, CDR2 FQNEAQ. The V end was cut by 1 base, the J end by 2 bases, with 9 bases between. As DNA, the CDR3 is TGTGCCAGCAGCTTAGTTCAGGGTCCCAAAAACATTCAGTACTTC. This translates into CASSLVQGPKNIQYF.

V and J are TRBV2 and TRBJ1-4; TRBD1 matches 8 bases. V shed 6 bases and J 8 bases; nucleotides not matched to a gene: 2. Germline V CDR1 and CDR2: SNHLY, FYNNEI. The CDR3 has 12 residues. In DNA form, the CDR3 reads TGTGCCAGCAGGGGACAGGCGGAAAAACTGTTTTTT. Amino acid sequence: CASRGQAEKLFF.

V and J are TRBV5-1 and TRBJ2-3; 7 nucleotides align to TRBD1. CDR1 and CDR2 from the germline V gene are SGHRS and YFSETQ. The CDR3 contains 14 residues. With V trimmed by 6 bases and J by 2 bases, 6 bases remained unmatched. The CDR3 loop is CASTPGQNTDTQYF. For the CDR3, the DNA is TGCGCCAGCACCCCGGGACAGAACACAGATACGCAGTATTTT.

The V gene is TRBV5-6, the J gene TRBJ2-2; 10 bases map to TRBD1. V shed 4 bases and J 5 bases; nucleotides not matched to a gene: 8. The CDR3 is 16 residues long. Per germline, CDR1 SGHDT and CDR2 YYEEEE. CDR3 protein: CASSTTGTGVTGELFF. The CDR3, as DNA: TGTGCCAGCAGCACAACCGGGACAGGGGTGACCGGGGAGCTGTTTTTT.

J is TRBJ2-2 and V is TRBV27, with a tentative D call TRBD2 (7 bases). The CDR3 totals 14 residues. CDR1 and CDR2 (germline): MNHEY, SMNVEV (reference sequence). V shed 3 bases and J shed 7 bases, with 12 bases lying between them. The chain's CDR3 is CASSFGGQDGELFF. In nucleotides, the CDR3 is TGTGCCAGCAGTTTCGGGGGGCAGGACGGGGAGCTGTTTTTT.

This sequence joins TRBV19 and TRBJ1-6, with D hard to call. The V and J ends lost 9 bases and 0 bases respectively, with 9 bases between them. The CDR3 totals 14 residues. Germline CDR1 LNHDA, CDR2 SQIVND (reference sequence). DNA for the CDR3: TGTGCCAGCCACGAGGGCTCCTATAATTCACCCCTCCACTTT. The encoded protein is CASHEGSYNSPLHF.

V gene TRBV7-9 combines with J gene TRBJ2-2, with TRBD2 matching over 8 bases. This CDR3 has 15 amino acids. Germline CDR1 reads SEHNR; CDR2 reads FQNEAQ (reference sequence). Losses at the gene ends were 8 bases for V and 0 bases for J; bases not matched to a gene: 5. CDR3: CASGKREPNTGELFF. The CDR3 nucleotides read TGTGCCAGCGGCAAGCGGGAGCCGAACACCGGGGAGCTGTTTTTT.

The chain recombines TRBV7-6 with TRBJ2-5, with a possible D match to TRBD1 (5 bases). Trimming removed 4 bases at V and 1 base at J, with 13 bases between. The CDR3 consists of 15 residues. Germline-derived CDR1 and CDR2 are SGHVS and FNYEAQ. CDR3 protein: CASSSAQGGQETQYF. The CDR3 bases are TGTGCCAGCAGCTCGGCCCAGGGTGGCCAAGAGACCCAGTACTTC. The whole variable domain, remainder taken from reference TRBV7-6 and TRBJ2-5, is GAGVSQSPRYKVTKRGQDVALRCDPISGHVSLYWYRQALGQGPEFLTYFNYEAQQDKSGLPNDRFSAERPEGSISTLTIQRTEQRDSAMYRCASSSAQGGQETQYFGPGTRLLVL.

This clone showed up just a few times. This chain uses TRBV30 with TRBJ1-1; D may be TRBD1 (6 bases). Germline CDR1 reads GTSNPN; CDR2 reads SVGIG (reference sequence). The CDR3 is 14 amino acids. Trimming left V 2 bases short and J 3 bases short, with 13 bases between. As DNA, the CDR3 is TGTGCCTGGAGTTCACTGCCAGGGGACACTGAAGCTTTCTTT. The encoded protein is CAWSSLPGDTEAFF. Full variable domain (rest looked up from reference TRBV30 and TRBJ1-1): SQTIHQWPATLVQPVGSPLSLECTVEGTSNPNLYWYRQAAGRGLQLLFYSVGIGQISSEVPQNLSASRPQDRQFILSSKKLLLSDSGFYLCAWSSLPGDTEAFFGQGTRLTVV.

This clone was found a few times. Here the CDR3 reads CASSLPNSPLHF. The CDR3 DNA follows: TGTGCCAGCAGCTTGCCTAATTCACCCCTCCACTTT. The chain is built from TRBV5-4 and TRBJ1-6; no firm D call. Deletions cut 1 base from V and 6 bases from J, with 2 bases between. Germline CDR1 and CDR2: SGHNT and YYREEE (reference sequence). The CDR3 loop spans 12 amino acids.

The DNA of the CDR3 is TGTGCCAGCAGCTCCTCGGGTATGGGGGGGACCCAGTACTTC. Amino acid sequence: CASSSSGMGGTQYF. The chain couples TRBV7-9 to TRBJ2-5; weak D call: TRBD2 (6 bases). The CDR3 length is 14 residues. V lost 4 bases and J 7 bases, leaving 16 bases between the germline ends. Germline V gene sequence: CDR1 SEHNR, CDR2 FQNEAQ (reference sequence).

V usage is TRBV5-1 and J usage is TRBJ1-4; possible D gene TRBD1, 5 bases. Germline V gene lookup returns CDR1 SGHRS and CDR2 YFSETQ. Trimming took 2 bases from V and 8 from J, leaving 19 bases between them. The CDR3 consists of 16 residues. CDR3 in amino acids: CASSFRDQTPSEKLFF. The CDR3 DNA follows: TGCGCCAGCAGCTTCAGGGACCAAACCCCCAGCGAAAAACTGTTTTTT.

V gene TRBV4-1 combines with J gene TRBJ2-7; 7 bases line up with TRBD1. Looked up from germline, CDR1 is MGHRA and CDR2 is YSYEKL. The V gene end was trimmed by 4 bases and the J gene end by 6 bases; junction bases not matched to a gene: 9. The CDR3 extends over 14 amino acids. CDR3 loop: CASSPRWTGSEQYF. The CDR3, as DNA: TGCGCCAGCAGCCCCCGTTGGACAGGTAGCGAGCAGTACTTC.

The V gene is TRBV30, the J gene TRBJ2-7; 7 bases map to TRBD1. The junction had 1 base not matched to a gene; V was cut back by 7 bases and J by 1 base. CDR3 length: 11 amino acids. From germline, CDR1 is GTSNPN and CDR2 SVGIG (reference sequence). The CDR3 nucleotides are TGTGCCTCGGGACAGTCCTACGAGCAGTACTTC. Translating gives CASGQSYEQYF. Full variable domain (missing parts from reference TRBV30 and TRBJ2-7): SQTIHQWPATLVQPVGSPLSLECTVEGTSNPNLYWYRQAAGRGLQLLFYSVGIGQISSEVPQNLSASRPQDRQFILSSKKLLLSDSGFYLCASGQSYEQYFGPGTRLTVT.

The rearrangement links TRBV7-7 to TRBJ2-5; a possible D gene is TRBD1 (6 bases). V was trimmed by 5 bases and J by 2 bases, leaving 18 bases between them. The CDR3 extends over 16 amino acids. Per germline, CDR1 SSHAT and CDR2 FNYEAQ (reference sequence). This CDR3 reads CASSRGRTVRQETQYF. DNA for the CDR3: TGTGCCAGCAGCCGAGGGCGGACAGTAAGACAAGAGACCCAGTACTTC.

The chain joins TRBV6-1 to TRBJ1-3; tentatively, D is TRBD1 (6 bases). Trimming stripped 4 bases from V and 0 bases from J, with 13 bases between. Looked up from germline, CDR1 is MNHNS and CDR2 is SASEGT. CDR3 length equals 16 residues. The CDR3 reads CASSGAWGASGNTIYF. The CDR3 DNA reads TGTGCCAGCAGTGGCGCATGGGGGGCCTCTGGAAACACCATATATTTT.

CDR3 sequence reads: CASSPLRAGANVLTF. The CDR3 nucleotides read TGTGCCAGCAGCCCCCTGAGGGCTGGGGCCAACGTCCTGACTTTC. The rearrangement links TRBV11-2 to TRBJ2-6, with a tentative D call TRBD2 (5 bases). There are 15 residues in the CDR3. Germline CDR1 reads SGHAT; CDR2 reads FQNNGV. V lost 5 bases to trimming and J lost 2 bases, with 10 bases between them. The full variable domain, in which reference TRBV11-2 and TRBJ2-6 provide the parts outside the CDR3, is EAGVAQSPRYKIIEKRQSVAFWCNPISGHATLYWYQQILGQGPKLLIQFQNNGVVDDSQLPKDRFSAERLKGVDSTLKIQPAKLEDSAVYLCASSPLRAGANVLTFGAGSRLTVL.